What follows describes a single T cell receptor (beta chain). Its specificity is not known. Treatment here: oral pan-JAK inhibitor, 5-10 mg twice daily. The data originate from a study of CD8+ T cells in alopecia areata. Study context: The authors scored treated patients' severity by affected scalp percentage. Broader study findings: Sharing of TCRs across patients appeared less clear than in mice, possibly for HLA-related reasons. For patients receiving tofacitinib, scalp clonality and expanded CD8+ clones among the top 100 significantly decreased. Sequencing of scalp samples also includes resident alphabeta T cells from normal skin.

J lost 5 bases, V lost 0 bases, and 10 bases had no gene match. CDR3 size: 18 residues. Isolated RNA was reverse transcribed into cDNA used as the sequencing template. Assay: immunoSEQ multiplex PCR; the TCRdb copy retains only in-frame clones and omits some. The data show 150,000 to 200,000 clones, around three fifths seen once. This sample comprised CD4+ T cells sorted from blood, obtained at week 24, from a patient treated with tofacitinib. The source of this sequence is a human donor with alopecia areata. This rearrangement joins TRBV23-1 to TRBJ2-1, with 10 bases matching TRBD1. TRBV23-1 is an ORF, and what it does is uncertain. DNA of the CDR3: TGCGCCAGCAGTCAATCCTTTCTGGGACAGGGGAAGGACAATGAGCAGTTCTTC. Residues: CASSQSFLGQGKDNEQFF.